These 30 T cell receptor beta chains were all obtained from the same sample, sequenced in a study of T cell responses to AZD1222 COVID-19 vaccine. Measured with immunoSEQ multiplex PCR; TCRdb has only the in-frame clones, and not every one. The sample records 200,000 or so clones, around 93% being singletons. The specimen was peripheral blood, collected on day 0 of AZD1222 vaccination. These receptor sequences come from an adult in good health.

The rearrangement uses TRBV7-8 and TRBJ2-3; D might be TRBD1 (5 bases). Trimming cost V 2 bases and J 0 bases, with 12 bases left between them. The CDR3 length is 16 residues. Germline CDR1 SGHVS, CDR2 FQNEAQ. CDR3 DNA: TGTGCCAGCAGCTTATTGATCCAGGGAAGCACAGATACGCAGTATTTT. Its translation: CASSLLIQGSTDTQYF.

The rearrangement joins TRBV10-2 to TRBJ1-2; D is ambiguous. CDR1 and CDR2 (germline): WSHSY, SAAADI. This CDR3 has 12 amino acids. The ends were cut back, 4 bases at V and 9 bases at J, with 12 bases in the middle. The CDR3 sequence is CASSGGFESYTF. The CDR3 region has the DNA TGCGCCAGCAGTGGGGGATTTGAGAGCTACACCTTC.

The chain couples TRBV4-1 to TRBJ2-7; 12 bases match TRBD2. The germline V gene encodes CDR1 MGHRA and CDR2 YSYEKL. V gave up 5 bases and J gave up 6 bases; unmatched junction bases: 8. The CDR3 runs 15 residues. The CDR3 nucleotides read TGCGCCAGCAGCTCTCCGACTAGCGGGAGTGTCGAGCAGTACTTC. It codes for CASSSPTSGSVEQYF.

The genes are TRBV10-3 and TRBJ2-4; D gene ambiguous. The CDR3 length is 16 residues. V lost 6 bases to trimming and J lost 6 bases, with 21 bases between them. Per the germline V gene, CDR1 is ENHRY and CDR2 is SYGVKD. The CDR3: CAIRGNSLRCRNIQYF. CDR3 sequence (DNA): TGTGCCATCAGGGGGAACAGCCTTCGTTGTAGAAACATTCAGTACTTC.

The chain is built from TRBV27 and TRBJ2-5, with TRBD2 identical over 7 bases. From germline, CDR1 is MNHEY and CDR2 SMNVEV (reference sequence). V lost 2 bases to trimming and J lost 4 bases; unmatched junction nucleotides: 7. This CDR3 region has 15 residues. The CDR3 DNA follows: TGTGCCAGCAGTTTAGTAGCGGGCCGGCGAGAGACCCAGTACTTC. Translated, it gives CASSLVAGRRETQYF.

The chain combines TRBV28 with TRBJ2-2; D might be TRBD2 (6 bases). With 5 bases removed from V and 4 bases from J, the gap between germline ends came to 8 bases. Germline V gene sequence: CDR1 MDHEN, CDR2 SYDVKM. The CDR3 is 13 residues long. The CDR3: CASSRSGTGELFF. CDR3 DNA: TGTGCCAGCAGTCGTAGCGGCACCGGGGAGCTGTTTTTT.

This clone was seen just once. The V and J genes are TRBV9 and TRBJ2-6; D is unresolved. Germline values: CDR1 SGDLS, CDR2 YYNGEE. This CDR3 spans 13 amino acids. Trimming removed 0 bases at V and 4 bases at J, with 2 bases between. The CDR3 here is CASSVEGANVLTF. DNA of the CDR3: TGTGCCAGCAGCGTAGAAGGGGCCAACGTCCTGACTTTC.

V gene TRBV7-9 combines with J gene TRBJ2-1; 8 nucleotides align to TRBD2. There are 17 residues in the CDR3. The V segment lost 4 bases and the J segment 0 bases; nucleotides outside the gene matches: 8. CDR1 and CDR2 from the germline V gene are SEHNR and FQNEAQ (reference sequence). CDR3 protein: CASSWSKLADSYNEQFF. DNA of the CDR3: TGTGCCAGCAGCTGGAGTAAACTAGCGGACTCCTACAATGAGCAGTTCTTC.

V usage is TRBV9 and J usage is TRBJ2-7, with 8 positions matching TRBD2. The CDR3 spans 13 residues. Per germline, CDR1 SGDLS and CDR2 YYNGEE. V was clipped by 2 bases and J by 6 bases; unmatched bases: 4. The CDR3 sequence is CASSVTSEGEQYF. The CDR3 DNA sequence: TGTGCCAGCAGCGTGACTAGCGAAGGCGAGCAGTACTTC.

V gene TRBV6-5 combines with J gene TRBJ1-1; unclear D gene. This CDR3 comprises 16 residues. Trimming left V 2 bases short and J 1 base short, with 14 bases between. CDR1 and CDR2 (germline): MNHEY, SVGAGI. The CDR3 is CASSYITVDGNTEAFF. The CDR3 region has the DNA TGTGCCAGCAGTTACATTACCGTGGACGGGAACACTGAAGCTTTCTTT.

The chain combines TRBV5-1 with TRBJ2-7; 11 bases line up with TRBD2. V was pared by 4 bases and J by 5 bases, with 2 bases of the junction left unmatched. Germline V lookup: CDR1 SGHRS, CDR2 YFSETQ. This CDR3 spans 13 amino acids. The CDR3 nucleotides are TGCGCCAGCAGCCCACTAGCGGGAGACGAGCAGTACTTC. Translated: CASSPLAGDEQYF.

The rearrangement joins TRBV12-5 to TRBJ1-1; D remains ambiguous. Germline V gene data show CDR1 as LGHNT and CDR2 as FRNRAP. Trimming stripped 1 base from V and 1 base from J, with 10 bases between. The CDR3 sequence is 15 residues long. CDR3 coding DNA: TGTGCTAGTGGTTTGGGGCGGACGGGGAACACTGAAGCTTTCTTT. It is translated as CASGLGRTGNTEAFF.

V usage is TRBV27 and J usage is TRBJ2-7, with a possible D match to TRBD2 (5 bases). Germline CDR1 reads MNHEY; CDR2 reads SMNVEV (reference sequence). Between the trimmed V and J ends, which lost 0 bases and 0 bases, there was a span of 12 bases. CDR3 length equals 16 residues. This CDR3 is CASSLSTPRGSYEQYF. The DNA of the CDR3 is TGTGCCAGCAGTTTATCGACACCACGGGGCTCCTACGAGCAGTACTTC.

The sample holds a few counts of this clone. V gene TRBV10-1 combines with J gene TRBJ2-7, with D maybe TRBD1 (5 bases). Per the germline V gene, CDR1 is WNHNN and CDR2 is SYGVQD (reference sequence). The CDR3 consists of 15 residues. V lost 0 bases and J 4 bases, leaving 13 bases between the germline ends. The CDR3 DNA reads as TGCGCCAGCAGTGAGTCCCAGGGAAAGGATTACGAGCAGTACTTC. Its translation: CASSESQGKDYEQYF.

The V call is TRBV10-3, the J call TRBJ2-3, with 13 bases identical to TRBD2. This CDR3 region has 17 residues. Trimming took 6 bases from V and 1 from J; bases not matched to a gene: 7. Germline V lookup: CDR1 ENHRY, CDR2 SYGVKD. The CDR3 is CAISAGTSGVGTDTQYF. The CDR3 bases are TGTGCCATCAGCGCCGGGACTAGCGGGGTTGGCACAGATACGCAGTATTTT.

This chain connects TRBV7-8 to TRBJ1-1; D uncertain. Trimming took 6 bases from V and 4 from J, leaving 6 bases between them. The CDR3 contains 11 residues. In germline, CDR1 is SGHVS, CDR2 FQNEAQ. The CDR3, as DNA: TGTGCCAGCAGTTTCAGCACTGAAGCTTTCTTT. Amino acid sequence: CASSFSTEAFF.

This clone was recorded only once. The chain joins TRBV7-2 to TRBJ1-5, with a tentative D call TRBD1 (5 bases). The length of the CDR3 is 16 residues. CDR1 is SGHTA and CDR2 is FQGNSA in the germline V gene. V lost 1 base, J lost 0 bases, and 10 bases lay in between. CDR3 sequence: CASSLDHRSSNQPQHF. The CDR3 DNA sequence: TGTGCCAGCAGCTTAGACCACAGGTCTAGCAATCAGCCCCAGCATTTT. The variable domain in full, with the rest retrieved from reference TRBV7-2 and TRBJ1-5, is GAGVSQSPSNKVTEKGKDVELRCDPISGHTALYWYRQSLGQGLEFLIYFQGNSAPDKSGLPSDRFSAERTGGSVSTLTIQRTQQEDSAVYLCASSLDHRSSNQPQHFGDGTRLSIL.

The V call is TRBV7-2, the J call TRBJ1-4; the match to TRBD1 covers 10 bases. The junction had 7 bases not matched to a gene; V was cut back by 4 bases and J by 8 bases. The CDR3 has 15 amino acids. The germline CDR1 and CDR2 sequences are SGHTA and FQGNSA. DNA of the CDR3: TGTGCCAGCAGCTATGACAGGGGGCGAAGGGAAAAACTGTTTTTT. As protein: CASSYDRGRREKLFF.

V gene TRBV7-2 combines with J gene TRBJ1-1, with D unclear. The CDR3 is 14 amino acids. V lost 6 bases and J lost 0, with 11 bases in between. Germline V gene lookup returns CDR1 SGHTA and CDR2 FQGNSA. The CDR3 protein is CASRSGPMNTEAFF. The DNA of the CDR3 is TGTGCCAGCAGGTCAGGCCCCATGAACACTGAAGCTTTCTTT.

This chain links TRBV5-1 with TRBJ1-2; 8 nucleotides match TRBD1. J gave up 8 bases and V 4 bases, and 7 bases lay outside the gene matches. Germline V lookup: CDR1 SGHRS, CDR2 YFSETQ. The CDR3 consists of 13 residues. The CDR3 protein is CASSNQGADGYTF. DNA of the CDR3: TGCGCCAGCAGCAACCAGGGGGCGGACGGCTACACCTTC.

This chain joins TRBV19 and TRBJ1-1, with unresolved D. Germline lookup yields CDR1 LNHDA and CDR2 SQIVND (reference sequence). This CDR3 comprises 14 residues. The V end lost 3 bases, the J end lost 0 bases, and 8 bases lay between the germline ends. The CDR3 sequence: CASSIDTLNTEAFF. DNA of the CDR3: TGTGCCAGTAGTATTGACACCCTGAACACTGAAGCTTTCTTT.

The V gene is TRBV12-3 or TRBV12-4, the J gene TRBJ2-7; TRBD2 agrees at 9 bases. The CDR3 has 13 amino acids. With 6 bases clipped from V and 4 bases from J, the junction kept 4 bases outside the gene matches. This CDR3 reads CASSPSGGYEQYF. As DNA, the CDR3 is TGTGCCAGCAGCCCGAGCGGGGGGTACGAGCAGTACTTC.

This clone was recorded once. The chain combines TRBV4-2 with TRBJ2-7; D is unclear. Germline values: CDR1 LGHNA, CDR2 YNFKEQ. V was shortened by 0 bases and J by 4 bases, with 7 bases between the two germline ends. CDR3 length: 13 residues. DNA of the CDR3: TGTGCCAGCAGCCAAGATCGTCTATACGAGCAGTACTTC. Amino acids: CASSQDRLYEQYF.

The rearrangement uses TRBV6-2 or TRBV6-3 and TRBJ2-7, with 9 bases that match TRBD1. After removal of 5 bases from V and 0 bases from J, the junction contained 5 bases not matched to a gene. Germline loops: CDR1 MNHEY, CDR2 SVGEGT. The CDR3 covers 15 residues. The CDR3 loop reads CASSPRDRDSYEQYF. CDR3 nucleotides: TGTGCCAGCAGTCCAAGGGACAGGGACTCCTACGAGCAGTACTTC.

For the CDR3, the DNA is TGTGCCAGCAGTCGACCACGGACAGGGGCCTACGAGCAGTACTTC. This encodes CASSRPRTGAYEQYF. This rearrangement joins TRBV28 to TRBJ2-7; 9 nucleotides align to TRBD1. V gave up 5 bases and J gave up 2 bases; unmatched junction bases: 7. The CDR3 sequence is 15 residues long. Germline CDR1 reads MDHEN; CDR2 reads SYDVKM.

This sequence joins TRBV5-1 and TRBJ2-1, with 9 bases that match TRBD2. This CDR3 comprises 16 residues. Germline CDR1 reads SGHRS; CDR2 reads YFSETQ. V lost 0 bases and J lost 4; bases outside the gene matches: 5. The CDR3 is CASSLGLAGRYNEQFF. CDR3 nucleotides: TGCGCCAGCAGCTTGGGTCTAGCGGGAAGGTACAATGAGCAGTTCTTC.

V usage is TRBV19 and J usage is TRBJ1-1; possible D gene TRBD1, 5 bases. CDR3 length: 16 residues. Germline CDR1 is LNHDA and CDR2 is SQIVND (reference sequence). Deletions cut 4 bases from V and 4 bases from J, with 19 bases between. CDR3 in DNA: TGTGCCAGTAGTAATAGGCGTCAGGGCCGGTTCACTGAAGCTTTCTTT. This codes for CASSNRRQGRFTEAFF.

The chain combines TRBV7-4 with TRBJ2-3; TRBD2 matches at 7 bases. The CDR3 extends over 18 amino acids. V trimming: 5 bases; J trimming: 5 bases; junction bases outside the gene matches: 19. CDR1 SGHVT and CDR2 SQSDAQ come from the germline V gene. The CDR3 is CASSVHLAWEGPVDTQYF. The CDR3 DNA is TGTGCCAGCAGCGTCCACCTAGCGTGGGAGGGCCCGGTAGATACGCAGTATTTT.

The CDR3 nucleotides read TGTGCCACCAGTGCGGGAGGTGAGCAGTTCTTC. Protein sequence: CATSAGGEQFF. The chain links TRBV24-1 to TRBJ2-1; the match to TRBD2 covers 7 bases. V lost 5 bases and J lost 9; bases outside the gene matches: 0. This CDR3 region has 11 residues. Per the germline V gene, CDR1 is KGHDR and CDR2 is SFDVKD.

The chain carries TRBV30 and TRBJ1-6, with D hard to call. Germline V gene lookup returns CDR1 GTSNPN and CDR2 SVGIG (reference sequence). The V gene lost 3 bases and the J gene lost 7 bases, with 10 bases spanning the gap. This CDR3 has 13 amino acids. DNA for the CDR3: TGTGCCTGGAGGCCCGGGGTAAATTCACCCCTCCACTTT. It codes for CAWRPGVNSPLHF.